This T cell receptor (beta chain) was sequenced in a study of Graves' ophthalmopathy and Graves' hyperthyroidism. The study amplified TCR beta CDR3 regions using RNA transcripts. After a first-round RT-PCR with HTBI primers, a second-round multiplex PCR was run. One entry per CDR3 protein results from TCRdb running MiXCR on the multiplex PCR reads. The sample includes more than 1,000,000 distinct CDR3 sequences, about 35% of them seen just once. Per the germline V gene, CDR1 is DFQATT and CDR2 is SNEGSKA (reference sequence). This CDR3 comprises 17 residues. Trimming pared 5 bases from V and 2 bases from J, leaving 24 bases between.

This receptor was identified in an adult man with Graves' hyperthyroidism. Sequencing used peripheral blood or thyroid tissue (not recorded which). The chain carries TRBV20-1 and TRBJ1-2, with D maybe TRBD1 (5 bases). The chain's CDR3 is CSAGPKGQGGWNYGYTF. The CDR3 DNA is TGCAGTGCTGGCCCGAAGGGGCAGGGTGGGTGGAACTATGGCTACACCTTC.